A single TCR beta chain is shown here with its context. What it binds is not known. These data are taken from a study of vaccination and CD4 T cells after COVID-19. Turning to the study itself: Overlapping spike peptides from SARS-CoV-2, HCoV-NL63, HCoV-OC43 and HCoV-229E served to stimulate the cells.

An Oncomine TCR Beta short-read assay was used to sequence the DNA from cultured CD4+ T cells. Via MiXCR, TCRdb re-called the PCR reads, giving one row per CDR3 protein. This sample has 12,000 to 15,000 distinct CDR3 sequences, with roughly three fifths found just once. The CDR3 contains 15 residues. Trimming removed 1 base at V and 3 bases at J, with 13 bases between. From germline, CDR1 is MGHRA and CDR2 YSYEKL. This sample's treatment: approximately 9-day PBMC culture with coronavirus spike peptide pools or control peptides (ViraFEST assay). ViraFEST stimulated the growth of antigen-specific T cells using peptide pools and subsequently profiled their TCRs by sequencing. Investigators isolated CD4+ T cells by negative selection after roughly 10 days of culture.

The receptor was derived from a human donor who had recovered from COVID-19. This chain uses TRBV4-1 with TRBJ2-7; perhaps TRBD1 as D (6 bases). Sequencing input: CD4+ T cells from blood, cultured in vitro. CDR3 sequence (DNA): TGCGCCAGCAGCCAAGCCCATTTCAGGGGCTACGAGCAGTACTTC. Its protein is CASSQAHFRGYEQYF.